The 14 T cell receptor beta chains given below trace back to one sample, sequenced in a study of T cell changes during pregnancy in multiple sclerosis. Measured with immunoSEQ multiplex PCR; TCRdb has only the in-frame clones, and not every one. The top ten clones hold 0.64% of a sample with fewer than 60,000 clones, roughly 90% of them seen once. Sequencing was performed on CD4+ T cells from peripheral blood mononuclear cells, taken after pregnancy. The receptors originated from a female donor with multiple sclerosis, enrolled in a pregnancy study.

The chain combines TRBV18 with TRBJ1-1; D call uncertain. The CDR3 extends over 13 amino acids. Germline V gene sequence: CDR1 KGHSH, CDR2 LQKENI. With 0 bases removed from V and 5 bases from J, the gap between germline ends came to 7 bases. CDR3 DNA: TGTGCCAGCTCACCACCGAGTGTGACTGAAGCTTTCTTT. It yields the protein CASSPPSVTEAFF.

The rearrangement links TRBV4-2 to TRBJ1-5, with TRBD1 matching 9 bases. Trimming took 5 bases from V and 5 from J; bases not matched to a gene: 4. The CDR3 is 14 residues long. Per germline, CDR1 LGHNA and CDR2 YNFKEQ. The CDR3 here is CASSSGDRDQPQHF. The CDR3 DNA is TGTGCCAGCAGCTCCGGGGACAGGGATCAGCCCCAGCATTTT.

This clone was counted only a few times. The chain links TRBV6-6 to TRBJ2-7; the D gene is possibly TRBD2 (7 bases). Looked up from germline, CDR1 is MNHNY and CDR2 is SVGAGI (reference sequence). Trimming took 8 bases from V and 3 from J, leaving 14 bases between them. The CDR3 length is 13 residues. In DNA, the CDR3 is TGTGCCAGCGCGAGGGGGGGGAGCTACGAGCAGTACTTC. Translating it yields CASARGGSYEQYF.

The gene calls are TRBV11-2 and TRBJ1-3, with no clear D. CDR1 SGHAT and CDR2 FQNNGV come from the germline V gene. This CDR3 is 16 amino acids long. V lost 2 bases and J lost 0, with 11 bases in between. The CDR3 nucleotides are TGTGCCAGCAGCTTATCGGGTCGCCTCTCTGGAAACACCATATATTTT. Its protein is CASSLSGRLSGNTIYF. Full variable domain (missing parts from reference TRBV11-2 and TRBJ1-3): EAGVAQSPRYKIIEKRQSVAFWCNPISGHATLYWYQQILGQGPKLLIQFQNNGVVDDSQLPKDRFSAERLKGVDSTLKIQPAKLEDSAVYLCASSLSGRLSGNTIYFGEGSWLTVV.

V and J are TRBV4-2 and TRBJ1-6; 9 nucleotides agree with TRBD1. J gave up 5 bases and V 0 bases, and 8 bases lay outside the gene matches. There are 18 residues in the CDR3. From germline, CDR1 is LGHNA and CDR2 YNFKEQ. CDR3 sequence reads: CASSQEQPGTGNNSPLHF. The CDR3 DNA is TGTGCCAGCAGCCAAGAACAACCCGGGACAGGGAATAATTCACCCCTCCACTTT.

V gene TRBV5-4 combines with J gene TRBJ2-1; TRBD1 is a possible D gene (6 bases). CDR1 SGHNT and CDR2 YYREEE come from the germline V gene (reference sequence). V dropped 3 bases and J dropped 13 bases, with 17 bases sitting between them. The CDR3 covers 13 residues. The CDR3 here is CASSSDSLGYQFF. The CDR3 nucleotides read TGTGCCAGCAGCTCGGACAGTCTAGGGTACCAGTTCTTC.

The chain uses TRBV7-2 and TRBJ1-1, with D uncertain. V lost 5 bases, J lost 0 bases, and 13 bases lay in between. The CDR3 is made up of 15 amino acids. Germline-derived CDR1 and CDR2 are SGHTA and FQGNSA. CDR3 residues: CASSPHDTLNTEAFF. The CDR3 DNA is TGTGCCAGCAGCCCGCATGACACTTTGAACACTGAAGCTTTCTTT.

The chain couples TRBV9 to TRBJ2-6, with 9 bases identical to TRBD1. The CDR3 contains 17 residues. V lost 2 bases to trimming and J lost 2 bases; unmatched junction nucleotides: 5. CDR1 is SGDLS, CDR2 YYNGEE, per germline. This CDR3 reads CASSVDRGLPGANVLTF. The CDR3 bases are TGTGCCAGCAGCGTGGACAGGGGCCTGCCTGGGGCCAACGTCCTGACTTTC.

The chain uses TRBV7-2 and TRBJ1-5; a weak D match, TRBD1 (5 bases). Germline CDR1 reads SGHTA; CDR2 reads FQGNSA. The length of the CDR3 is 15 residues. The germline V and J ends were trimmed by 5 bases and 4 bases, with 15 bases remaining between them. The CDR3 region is CASSGAGLPNQPQHF. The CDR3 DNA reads TGTGCCAGCAGCGGGGCAGGGCTTCCTAATCAGCCCCAGCATTTT.

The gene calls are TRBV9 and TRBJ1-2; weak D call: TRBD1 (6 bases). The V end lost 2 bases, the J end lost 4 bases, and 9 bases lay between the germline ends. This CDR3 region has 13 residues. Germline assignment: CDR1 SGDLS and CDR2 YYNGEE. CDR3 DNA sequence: TGTGCCAGCAGCGTTACAGGGACCTATGGCTACACCTTC. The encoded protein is CASSVTGTYGYTF.

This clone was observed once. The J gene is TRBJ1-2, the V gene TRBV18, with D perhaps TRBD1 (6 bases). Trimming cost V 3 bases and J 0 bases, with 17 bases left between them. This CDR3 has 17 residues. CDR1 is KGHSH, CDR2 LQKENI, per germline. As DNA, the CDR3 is TGTGCCAGCTCACCCCCAGGGGTCGGGATAGCTAACTATGGCTACACCTTC. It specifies CASSPPGVGIANYGYTF.

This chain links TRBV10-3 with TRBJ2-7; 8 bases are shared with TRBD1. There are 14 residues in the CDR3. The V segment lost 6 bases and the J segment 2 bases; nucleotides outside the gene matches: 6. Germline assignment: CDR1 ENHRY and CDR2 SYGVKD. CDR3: CAIRETGVTYEQYF. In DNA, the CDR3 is TGTGCCATCAGGGAGACAGGGGTCACCTACGAGCAGTACTTC.

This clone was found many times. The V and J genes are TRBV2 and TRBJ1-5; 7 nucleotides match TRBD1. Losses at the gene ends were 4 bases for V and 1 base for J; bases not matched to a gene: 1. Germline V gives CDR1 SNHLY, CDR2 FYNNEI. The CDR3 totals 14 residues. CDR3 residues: CASSVQGSNQPQHF. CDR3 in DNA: TGTGCCAGCAGTGTACAGGGGAGCAATCAGCCCCAGCATTTT.

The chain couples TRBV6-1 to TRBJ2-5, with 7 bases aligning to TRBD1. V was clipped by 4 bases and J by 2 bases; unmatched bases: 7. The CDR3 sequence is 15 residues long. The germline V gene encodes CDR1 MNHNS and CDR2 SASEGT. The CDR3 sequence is CASSVRGRAQETQYF. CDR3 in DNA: TGTGCCAGCAGTGTAAGGGGGCGAGCACAAGAGACCCAGTACTTC.